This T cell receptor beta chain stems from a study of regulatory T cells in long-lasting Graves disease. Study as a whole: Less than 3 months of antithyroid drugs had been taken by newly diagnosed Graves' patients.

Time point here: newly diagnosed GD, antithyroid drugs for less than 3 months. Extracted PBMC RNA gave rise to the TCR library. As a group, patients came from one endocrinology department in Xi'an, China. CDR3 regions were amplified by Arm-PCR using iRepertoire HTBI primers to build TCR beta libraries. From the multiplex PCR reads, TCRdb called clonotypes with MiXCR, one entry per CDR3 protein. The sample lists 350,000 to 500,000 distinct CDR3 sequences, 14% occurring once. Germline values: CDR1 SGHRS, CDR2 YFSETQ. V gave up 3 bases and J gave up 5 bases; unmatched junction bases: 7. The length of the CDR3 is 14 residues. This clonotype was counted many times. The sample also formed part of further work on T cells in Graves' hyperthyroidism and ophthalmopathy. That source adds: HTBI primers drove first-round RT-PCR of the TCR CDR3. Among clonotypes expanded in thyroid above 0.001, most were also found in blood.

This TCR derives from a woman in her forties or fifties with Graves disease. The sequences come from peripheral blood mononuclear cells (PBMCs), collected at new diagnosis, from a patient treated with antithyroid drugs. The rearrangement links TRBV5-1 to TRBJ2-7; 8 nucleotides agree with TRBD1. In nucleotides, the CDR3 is TGCGCCAGCAGCTCGATCGGACAGGGTCACGAGCAGTACTTC. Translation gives CASSSIGQGHEQYF.